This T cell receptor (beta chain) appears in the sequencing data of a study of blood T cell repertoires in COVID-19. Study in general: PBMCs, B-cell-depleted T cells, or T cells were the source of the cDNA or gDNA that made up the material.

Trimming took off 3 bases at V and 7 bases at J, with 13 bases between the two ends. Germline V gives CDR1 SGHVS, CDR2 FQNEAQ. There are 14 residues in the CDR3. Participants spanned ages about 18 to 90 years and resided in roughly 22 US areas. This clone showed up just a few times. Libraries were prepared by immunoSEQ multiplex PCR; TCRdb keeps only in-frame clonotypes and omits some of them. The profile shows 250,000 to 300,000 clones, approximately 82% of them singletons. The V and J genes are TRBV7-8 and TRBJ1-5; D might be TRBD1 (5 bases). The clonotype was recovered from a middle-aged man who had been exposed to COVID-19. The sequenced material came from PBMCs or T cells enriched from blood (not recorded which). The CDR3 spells CASSFGGMDQPQHF. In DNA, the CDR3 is TGTGCCAGCAGCTTCGGGGGAATGGACCAGCCCCAGCATTTT. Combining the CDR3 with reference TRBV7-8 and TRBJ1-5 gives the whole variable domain GAGVSQSPRYKVAKRGQDVALRCDPISGHVSLFWYQQALGQGPEFLTYFQNEAQLDKSGLPSDRFFAERPEGSVSTLKIQRTQQEDSAVYLCASSFGGMDQPQHFGDGTRLSIL.